The 26 T cell receptor beta chains below all came from one sample that was sequenced in a study of T cells in Graves' hyperthyroidism and ophthalmopathy. RNA transcripts served as the template for amplifying TCR beta CDR3 regions. The TCR CDR3 was amplified in a first-round RT-PCR using the HTBI primer set. TCRdb re-derived calls from the multiplex PCR reads in MiXCR, one entry per CDR3 protein. Of 530,000 or so distinct CDR3 sequences detected, around 22% appear once; the ten largest clones hold approximately 10%. Material: blood. The source is a woman in her thirties with Graves' ophthalmopathy.

In its sample, this clonotype was seen many times. The chain recombines TRBV20-1 with TRBJ1-1; tentative D call: TRBD1 (6 bases). V lost 1 base, J lost 2 bases, and 11 bases lay in between. This CDR3 has 14 residues. Per the germline V gene, CDR1 is DFQATT and CDR2 is SNEGSKA (reference sequence). The CDR3 region is CSARVAGGNTEAFF. CDR3 nucleotide sequence: TGCAGTGCTAGAGTGGCGGGGGGCAACACTGAAGCTTTCTTT.

V is TRBV18 and J is TRBJ2-2; unclear D gene. The V gene's germline CDR1 is KGHSH and CDR2 LQKENI. The CDR3 consists of 15 residues. V lost 2 bases and J lost 6, with 13 bases in between. As DNA, the CDR3 is TGTGCCAGCTCACCATCTACTGGGAAGTCCGGGGAGCTGTTTTTT. Its protein product is CASSPSTGKSGELFF. Variable domain in full (rest from reference TRBV18 and TRBJ2-2): NAGVMQNPRHLVRRRGQEARLRCSPMKGHSHVYWYRQLPEEGLKFMVYLQKENIIDESGMPKERFSAEFPKEGPSILRIQQVVRGDSAAYFCASSPSTGKSGELFFGEGSRLTVL.

The J gene is TRBJ1-1, the V gene TRBV10-3; weak D call: TRBD1 (6 bases). The germline gives CDR1 ENHRY, CDR2 SYGVKD. Trimming took off 8 bases at V and 0 bases at J, with 13 bases between the two ends. This CDR3 has 14 amino acids. CDR3 coding DNA: TGTGCCATCCGAGGGGGGGTAATGAACACTGAAGCTTTCTTT. Residues: CAIRGGVMNTEAFF.

This chain uses TRBV20-1 with TRBJ2-7, with D perhaps matching TRBD1 (6 bases). V was cut by 0 bases and J by 3 bases, with 12 bases left in between. The CDR3 totals 14 residues. CDR1 and CDR2 from the germline V gene are DFQATT and SNEGSKA (reference sequence). CDR3: CSARDWDTLYEQYF. The CDR3 DNA is TGCAGTGCTAGAGATTGGGACACCCTCTACGAGCAGTACTTC.

There are a few counts of this clonotype. This chain connects TRBV5-6 to TRBJ2-3; D unresolved. Deletions cut 4 bases from V and 0 bases from J, with 15 bases between. Germline CDR1 is SGHDT and CDR2 is YYEEEE. The CDR3 has 16 amino acids. CDR3: CASSTTDGASTDTQYF. CDR3 coding DNA: TGTGCCAGCAGCACCACGGACGGAGCTAGCACAGATACGCAGTATTTT.

This chain links TRBV9 with TRBJ1-2; D is perhaps TRBD1 (6 bases). The CDR3 sequence is 14 residues long. Germline-derived CDR1 and CDR2 are SGDLS and YYNGEE. Trimming left V 0 bases short and J 6 bases short, with 12 bases between. This CDR3 reads CASSVDRDGHGYTF. The CDR3 nucleotides read TGTGCCAGCAGCGTAGACAGGGATGGACATGGCTACACCTTC.

The table lists this clonotype with a few counts. The chain links TRBV20-1 to TRBJ1-2; D perhaps matches TRBD1 (6 bases). V gave up 6 bases and J gave up 5 bases, with 34 bases separating them. In germline, CDR1 is DFQATT, CDR2 SNEGSKA (reference sequence). The CDR3 runs to 19 residues. The CDR3 sequence: CSAQGGGNEGMGLQYGYTF. The DNA for the CDR3 is TGCAGTGCCCAAGGGGGAGGGAATGAAGGAATGGGGCTTCAATATGGCTACACCTTC.

This clonotype was counted only a few times. The gene calls are TRBV6-1 and TRBJ2-7; D gene ambiguous. Germline CDR1 and CDR2: MNHNS and SASEGT. V was shortened by 4 bases and J by 0 bases, with 13 bases between the two germline ends. This CDR3 has 15 residues. The CDR3: CASSVDESSSYEQYF. In DNA form, the CDR3 reads TGTGCCAGCAGTGTAGATGAATCTAGCTCCTACGAGCAGTACTTC.

In its sample, this clonotype was seen a few times. V and J are TRBV6-1 and TRBJ2-5; the match to TRBD2 covers 7 bases. After removal of 5 bases from V and 5 bases from J, the junction contained 8 bases not matched to a gene. Germline CDR1 MNHNS, CDR2 SASEGT. This CDR3 spans 14 amino acids. The CDR3 DNA reads TGTGCCAGCAGTCAACCGGGACTACTGGAGACCCAGTACTTC. Amino acids: CASSQPGLLETQYF.

This clonotype was observed many times. This chain links TRBV6-5 with TRBJ1-2; D possibly corresponds to TRBD1 (5 bases). The CDR3 length is 16 residues. Germline assignment: CDR1 MNHEY and CDR2 SVGAGI. V was shortened by 4 bases and J by 0 bases, with 15 bases between the two germline ends. CDR3 in amino acids: CASSFSGREANYGYTF. CDR3 coding DNA: TGTGCCAGCAGTTTTTCGGGGCGGGAGGCTAACTATGGCTACACCTTC.

This chain uses TRBV4-3 with TRBJ1-2, with D tentatively TRBD1 (6 bases). The length of the CDR3 is 15 residues. Trimming removed 2 bases from V and 4 bases from J, with 14 bases in between. Germline-derived CDR1 and CDR2 are LGHNA and YSLEER. The CDR3 DNA follows: TGCGCCAGCAGCCAAAATCGGGGGCGAGGCTATGGCTACACCTTC. Translated, it gives CASSQNRGRGYGYTF.

The chain has TRBV19 and TRBJ1-2; 7 nucleotides agree with TRBD1. CDR1 is LNHDA and CDR2 is SQIVND in the germline V gene (reference sequence). This CDR3 contains 16 residues. V lost 9 bases to trimming and J lost 1 base; unmatched junction nucleotides: 14. CDR3 DNA sequence: TGTGCCAGCTCTCCAACCGGGACAGCTATTAACTATGGCTACACCTTC. Encoded protein: CASSPTGTAINYGYTF.

This clonotype was picked up many times. This sequence joins TRBV4-1 and TRBJ2-4, with TRBD1 matching 7 bases. The CDR3 loop spans 15 amino acids. Losses at the gene ends were 1 base for V and 1 base for J; bases not matched to a gene: 1. Germline values: CDR1 MGHRA, CDR2 YSYEKL. CDR3 in DNA: TGCGCCAGCAGCCAAGTACAGGGGGCCAAAAACATTCAGTACTTC. It is translated as CASSQVQGAKNIQYF.

This clonotype was counted at least ten times. The rearrangement joins TRBV6-5 to TRBJ1-2; D gene ambiguous. Germline V gives CDR1 MNHEY, CDR2 SVGAGI. Trimming cost V 2 bases and J 5 bases, with 12 bases left between them. The CDR3 is 14 amino acids. CDR3 region: CASSYGGESYGYTF. CDR3 bases: TGTGCCAGCAGTTACGGCGGGGAGAGTTATGGCTACACCTTC.

This clonotype was counted at least ten times. The genes are TRBV4-1 and TRBJ2-5; 11 bases align to TRBD1. V shed 3 bases and J 6 bases; nucleotides not matched to a gene: 3. There are 14 residues in the CDR3. Germline CDR1 reads MGHRA; CDR2 reads YSYEKL. This CDR3 reads CASSQGTGGQTQYF. As DNA, the CDR3 is TGCGCCAGCAGCCAGGGGACAGGGGGGCAGACCCAGTACTTC.

The genes are TRBV7-8 and TRBJ2-5, with 7 bases aligning to TRBD2. In germline, CDR1 is SGHVS, CDR2 FQNEAQ. V gave up 6 bases and J gave up 3 bases; unmatched junction bases: 7. The CDR3 length is 14 residues. Here the CDR3 DNA reads TGTGCCAGCAGGTCCGGGAGGCTGGAAGAGACCCAGTACTTC. Its translation is CASRSGRLEETQYF.

This clonotype was recorded at least ten times. The V call is TRBV6-1, the J call TRBJ2-7; perhaps TRBD2 as D (6 bases). CDR1 and CDR2 (germline): MNHNS, SASEGT. V lost 8 bases and J lost 3, with 11 bases in between. This CDR3 spans 12 amino acids. The CDR3 reads CASVGGDYEQYF. The CDR3 DNA reads as TGTGCCAGCGTGGGCGGGGACTACGAGCAGTACTTC.

This chain uses TRBV2 with TRBJ2-3; D is undetermined. The V end was cut by 0 bases, the J end by 6 bases, with 10 bases between. The CDR3 consists of 14 residues. CDR1 SNHLY and CDR2 FYNNEI come from the germline V gene. CDR3 sequence (DNA): TGTGCCAGCAGTGAAGCCTGGACGCGGGATACGCAGTATTTT. Its protein product is CASSEAWTRDTQYF. The variable domain in full, completed from reference TRBV2 and TRBJ2-3, reads EPEVTQTPSHQVTQMGQEVILRCVPISNHLYFYWYRQILGQKVEFLVSFYNNEISEKSEIFDDQFSVERPDGSNFTLKIRSTKLEDSAMYFCASSEAWTRDTQYFGPGTRLTVL.

This clonotype was observed at least ten times. V usage is TRBV6-2 or TRBV6-3 and J usage is TRBJ1-3, with 7 bases fitting TRBD1. V lost 6 bases and J lost 0; bases outside the gene matches: 5. Germline CDR1 MNHEY, CDR2 SVGEGT. The CDR3 spans 15 residues. The CDR3 nucleotides are TGTGCCAGCAGAAGACAGGGTATCTCTGGAAACACCATATATTTT. Amino acid sequence: CASRRQGISGNTIYF.

This clonotype was observed many times. The gene calls are TRBV28 and TRBJ2-7, with D tentatively TRBD1 or TRBD2 (5 bases each). V lost 10 bases and J 5 bases, leaving 18 bases between the germline ends. CDR3 length equals 13 residues. The germline V gene has CDR1 MDHEN and CDR2 SYDVKM. In DNA form, the CDR3 reads TGTGCCATAGGGCAGATGGGGGTAGACGAGCAGTACTTC. It specifies CAIGQMGVDEQYF.

In the case of this clonotype: Given a much more abundant clone one base away, this may be a read error. The gene calls are TRBV5-1 and TRBJ2-7; D is unresolved. Trimming took off 1 base at V and 5 bases at J, with 13 bases between the two ends. The CDR3 length is 14 residues. CDR1 and CDR2 (germline): SGHRS, YFSETQ. The CDR3 protein is CASSLSSQIDEQYV. Written as DNA, the CDR3 is TGCGCCAGCAGCTTGTCAAGTCAAATCGACGAGCAGTACGTC.

The chain couples TRBV11-2 to TRBJ2-7, with D tentatively TRBD2 (6 bases). With 0 bases removed from V and 4 bases from J, the gap between germline ends came to 13 bases. The germline CDR1 and CDR2 sequences are SGHAT and FQNNGV. This CDR3 spans 15 amino acids. In DNA form, the CDR3 reads TGTGCCAGCAGCTTAGATTTCGGCGGGACGTACGAGCAGTACTTC. Translation gives CASSLDFGGTYEQYF.

This clonotype was recorded many times. This sequence joins TRBV10-2 and TRBJ2-7; D unresolved. Per the germline V gene, CDR1 is WSHSY and CDR2 is SAAADI. This CDR3 contains 11 residues. Trimming removed 7 bases from V and 3 bases from J, with 7 bases in between. CDR3 in DNA: TGCGCCAGCAAGTTGGACTACGAGCAGTACTTC. Translated, it gives CASKLDYEQYF.

The chain uses TRBV13 and TRBJ2-7, with a weak D call TRBD2 (6 bases). Germline V gene sequence: CDR1 PRHDT, CDR2 FYEKMQ (reference sequence). Trimming took off 3 bases at V and 3 bases at J, with 12 bases between the two ends. This CDR3 has 14 residues. CDR3 amino acids: CASSFAGQGYEQYF. The CDR3 DNA is TGTGCCAGCAGCTTTGCGGGGCAGGGCTACGAGCAGTACTTC. Full variable domain (rest looked up from reference TRBV13 and TRBJ2-7): AAGVIQSPRHLIKEKRETATLKCYPIPRHDTVYWYQQGPGQDPQFLISFYEKMQSDKGSIPDRFSAQQFSDYHSELNMSSLELGDSALYFCASSFAGQGYEQYFGPGTRLTVT.

The V gene is TRBV28, the J gene TRBJ2-7; the D gene is possibly TRBD1 (6 bases). With 5 bases removed from V and 3 bases from J, the gap between germline ends came to 23 bases. The CDR3 is 17 residues long. In germline, CDR1 is MDHEN, CDR2 SYDVKM. Here the CDR3 DNA reads TGTGCCAGCAGTGACTCTCAGGGGCCCCACAACCTCTACGAGCAGTACTTC. Translated, it gives CASSDSQGPHNLYEQYF.

A few counts support this clonotype. The chain couples TRBV12-3 or TRBV12-4 to TRBJ2-3; D remains unclear. V lost 3 bases and J lost 5, with 6 bases in between. The CDR3 extends over 12 amino acids. This CDR3 is CASSFAKDTQYF. In DNA, the CDR3 is TGTGCCAGCAGTTTTGCAAAAGATACGCAGTATTTT.